The 18 T cell receptor beta chains in this list originate from one sample, sequenced in a study of control samples from healthy donors and cancer patients. The table came from immunoSEQ multiplex PCR; TCRdb's copy has only in-frame clones and leaves some out. This sample yields 120,000 to 150,000 clones, of which around nine tenths are seen a single time; 8.7% belongs to the top ten. The source material was blood. The receptors come from a woman aged 25 to 45 in good health.

This clone was observed a few times. Other DNA variants within this sample encode the same CDR3. The chain is built from TRBV25-1 and TRBJ2-2; 7 bases fit TRBD1. V lost 4 bases to trimming and J lost 5 bases; unmatched junction nucleotides: 7. Germline CDR1 is MGHDK and CDR2 is SYGVNS. This CDR3 has 15 residues. The CDR3 bases are TGTGCCAGCAGTGTAAGAGGGGGCGGAACCGGGGAGCTGTTTTTT. As protein: CASSVRGGGTGELFF.

V and J are TRBV28 and TRBJ2-7; 9 bases fit TRBD2. Per germline, CDR1 MDHEN and CDR2 SYDVKM. Trimming at V came to 5 bases and at J to 0 bases, leaving 5 bases not matched to a gene. The CDR3 runs 15 residues. This CDR3 reads CASSRTSAISYEQYF. The DNA of the CDR3 is TGTGCCAGCAGTCGGACTAGCGCCATCTCCTACGAGCAGTACTTC.

This rearrangement joins TRBV28 to TRBJ1-2; D remains unclear. CDR3 length: 17 residues. Germline CDR1 is MDHEN and CDR2 is SYDVKM. The V gene lost 2 bases and the J gene lost 0 bases, with 16 bases spanning the gap. The DNA for the CDR3 is TGTGCCAGCAGTTTAACGGACGTAGGGTCGACTAACTATGGCTACACCTTC. Translated: CASSLTDVGSTNYGYTF.

This chain joins TRBV5-1 and TRBJ2-3; D is perhaps TRBD2 (7 bases). V was cut by 0 bases and J by 5 bases, with 25 bases left in between. CDR3 length: 19 amino acids. Germline CDR1 reads SGHRS; CDR2 reads YFSETQ. CDR3 region: CASSLVRGTTALAGDTQYF. CDR3 in DNA: TGCGCCAGCAGCTTGGTGAGGGGGACGACCGCTTTAGCGGGAGATACGCAGTATTTT.

In nucleotides, the CDR3 is TGTGCCAGCAGCCCGAGTACAGGGGGCAACGTGTACGAGCAGTACTTC. Amino acid sequence: CASSPSTGGNVYEQYF. V usage is TRBV11-2 and J usage is TRBJ2-7; 9 bases line up with TRBD1. Germline-derived CDR1 and CDR2 are SGHAT and FQNNGV. V was pared by 5 bases and J by 4 bases, with 12 bases of the junction left unmatched. There are 16 residues in the CDR3. The full variable domain, with the rest looked up from reference TRBV11-2 and TRBJ2-7, is EAGVAQSPRYKIIEKRQSVAFWCNPISGHATLYWYQQILGQGPKLLIQFQNNGVVDDSQLPKDRFSAERLKGVDSTLKIQPAKLEDSAVYLCASSPSTGGNVYEQYFGPGTRLTVT.

The rearrangement joins TRBV7-9 to TRBJ1-1; D is unresolved. Per germline, CDR1 SEHNR and CDR2 FQNEAQ (reference sequence). Between the trimmed V and J ends, which lost 3 bases and 0 bases, there was a span of 2 bases. The CDR3 sequence is 12 residues long. In DNA form, the CDR3 reads TGTGCCAGCAGCTTGATGAACACTGAAGCTTTCTTT. It encodes CASSLMNTEAFF.

This clone appeared once. The chain uses TRBV7-3 and TRBJ2-5; D may correspond to TRBD1 or TRBD2 (5 bases each). The V gene lost 4 bases and the J gene lost 5 bases, with 11 bases spanning the gap. Germline CDR1 is SGHTA and CDR2 is FQGTGA. CDR3 length: 13 residues. CDR3 amino acids: CASSSGPSETQYF. The CDR3 bases are TGTGCCAGCAGCTCGGGACCTTCGGAGACCCAGTACTTC. Together with reference TRBV7-3 and TRBJ2-5, the CDR3 gives the full variable domain: GAGVSQTPSNKVTEKGKYVELRCDPISGHTALYWYRQSLGQGPEFLIYFQGTGAADDSGLPNDRFFAVRPEGSVSTLKIQRTERGDSAVYLCASSSGPSETQYFGPGTRLLVL.

The genes are TRBV4-2 and TRBJ1-4; D call uncertain. Trimming cost V 1 base and J 8 bases, with 5 bases left between them. Germline V gene data show CDR1 as LGHNA and CDR2 as YNFKEQ. This CDR3 has 12 residues. DNA for the CDR3: TGTGCCAGCAGCCAAGTAGAGGAAAAACTGTTTTTT. Translated, it gives CASSQVEEKLFF.

The chain links TRBV29-1 to TRBJ1-1, with unresolved D. V lost 4 bases, J lost 0 bases, and 18 bases lay in between. Germline values: CDR1 SQVTM, CDR2 ANQGSEA. The CDR3 runs to 16 residues. CDR3 protein: CSVVVVRSGLNTEAFF. Written as DNA, the CDR3 is TGCAGCGTTGTTGTTGTCCGATCCGGGTTGAACACTGAAGCTTTCTTT. Looking up the rest from reference TRBV29-1 and TRBJ1-1 gives the full variable domain: SAVISQKPSRDICQRGTSLTIQCQVDSQVTMMFWYRQQPGQSLTLIATANQGSEATYESGFVIDKFPISRPNLTFSTLTVSNMSPEDSSIYLCSVVVVRSGLNTEAFFGQGTRLTVV.

The V gene is TRBV7-8, the J gene TRBJ2-1; 7 nucleotides line up with TRBD2. V shed 5 bases and J 0 bases; nucleotides not matched to a gene: 16. Germline V gene lookup returns CDR1 SGHVS and CDR2 FQNEAQ. This CDR3 is built from 19 residues. CDR3 residues: CASSLRQVSGHSSYNEQFF. In nucleotides, the CDR3 is TGTGCCAGCAGCCTTCGCCAGGTTAGCGGGCACAGCTCCTACAATGAGCAGTTCTTC.

The V call is TRBV5-5, the J call TRBJ1-4; 12 nucleotides match TRBD1. The CDR3 loop spans 14 amino acids. V was clipped by 2 bases and J by 8 bases; unmatched bases: 1. The germline V gene encodes CDR1 SGHKS and CDR2 YYEKEE (reference sequence). The CDR3, as DNA: TGTGCCAGCAGCTTAGGGACAGGGGGCGAAAAACTGTTTTTT. It encodes CASSLGTGGEKLFF.

The V call is TRBV11-2, the J call TRBJ1-3; unclear D gene. The CDR3 has 13 amino acids. Per the germline V gene, CDR1 is SGHAT and CDR2 is FQNNGV. The ends were cut back, 8 bases at V and 2 bases at J, with 10 bases in the middle. CDR3 sequence (DNA): TGTGCCAGCTCGATCGGGGCTGGAAACACCATATATTTT. It specifies CASSIGAGNTIYF.

This clone was seen a single time. The chain uses TRBV9 and TRBJ2-7, with D possibly matching TRBD1 (6 bases). Germline values: CDR1 SGDLS, CDR2 YYNGEE. Trimming shortened V by 0 bases and J by 6 bases, and 16 bases separated the two germline ends. CDR3 length: 15 residues. CDR3: CASSVEAGRGFEQYF. The DNA of the CDR3 is TGTGCCAGCAGCGTAGAAGCAGGCAGGGGTTTCGAGCAGTACTTC.

The gene calls are TRBV5-6 and TRBJ2-2; D is unclear. V gave up 2 bases and J gave up 5 bases, with 4 bases separating them. Per germline, CDR1 SGHDT and CDR2 YYEEEE. CDR3 length equals 12 residues. CDR3 DNA sequence: TGTGCCAGCAGCTTCCTTACCGGGGAGCTGTTTTTT. Protein: CASSFLTGELFF.

The J gene is TRBJ1-5, the V gene TRBV11-2; 8 bases agree with TRBD1. The CDR3 extends over 15 amino acids. CDR1 and CDR2 from the germline V gene are SGHAT and FQNNGV. The V gene end was trimmed by 5 bases and the J gene end by 1 base; junction bases not matched to a gene: 4. The CDR3 loop is CASSGQGTSNQPQHF. The CDR3, as DNA: TGTGCCAGCAGCGGACAGGGAACAAGCAATCAGCCCCAGCATTTT.

V gene TRBV29-1 combines with J gene TRBJ1-2, with a weak D call TRBD1 (6 bases). The CDR3 loop spans 14 amino acids. Trimming removed 5 bases from V and 11 bases from J, with 24 bases in between. The germline gives CDR1 SQVTM, CDR2 ANQGSEA. This CDR3 reads CSVTQGQHIGGYTF. CDR3 DNA: TGCAGCGTTACCCAAGGACAGCATATCGGAGGGTACACCTTC.

The V call is TRBV5-4, the J call TRBJ2-7, with 7 bases matching TRBD2. The germline gives CDR1 SGHNT, CDR2 YYREEE (reference sequence). After removal of 0 bases from V and 6 bases from J, the junction contained 9 bases not matched to a gene. The CDR3 covers 15 residues. CDR3 coding DNA: TGTGCCAGCAGCTTGGATGGCGGGAGACGGGGCGAGCAGTACTTC. Its translation is CASSLDGGRRGEQYF.

The chain carries TRBV6-6 and TRBJ1-4; D possibly corresponds to TRBD1 (6 bases). Trimming cost V 7 bases and J 3 bases, with 12 bases left between them. The CDR3 totals 14 residues. Germline CDR1 reads MNHNY; CDR2 reads SVGAGI (reference sequence). The DNA for the CDR3 is TGTGCCAGCAAACCGGGACACGCTAATGAAAAACTGTTTTTT. Protein product: CASKPGHANEKLFF.